This passage covers 2 T cell receptor beta chains from one sample sequenced in a study of blood T cell repertoires in COVID-19. TCRdb's table, derived via immunoSEQ multiplex PCR, lists solely in-frame clones and lacks some. Of roughly 68,000 clones listed, about 91% are singletons. Sequencing was done on a sample of peripheral blood. The receptors were sampled from a woman in her seventies with acute or convalescent COVID-19.

The rearrangement joins TRBV6-6 to TRBJ1-1; tentatively, D is TRBD1 (5 bases). V was cut by 5 bases and J by 6 bases, with 16 bases left in between. Germline CDR1 is MNHNY and CDR2 is SVGAGI (reference sequence). This CDR3 region has 14 residues. The CDR3 DNA reads TGTGCCAGCAGTGTAGAAGGACATCGCGCTGAAGCTTTCTTT. Amino acid sequence: CASSVEGHRAEAFF.

This clone was counted a single time. V is TRBV15 and J is TRBJ1-3; possible D gene TRBD1, 5 bases. With 0 bases removed from V and 1 base from J, the gap between germline ends came to 10 bases. The CDR3 is 16 amino acids. The V gene's germline CDR1 is LNHNV and CDR2 YYDKDF (reference sequence). CDR3 sequence: CATSRDRQSSGNTIYF. The CDR3 bases are TGTGCCACCAGCAGAGATCGACAGTCTTCTGGAAACACCATATATTTT. Together with reference TRBV15 and TRBJ1-3, the CDR3 gives the full variable domain: DAMVIQNPRYQVTQFGKPVTLSCSQTLNHNVMYWYQQKSSQAPKLLFHYYDKDFNNEADTPDNFQSRRPNTSFCFLDIRSPGLGDTAMYLCATSRDRQSSGNTIYFGEGSWLTVV.